This TCR beta chain emerged from a study of T cells in Graves' hyperthyroidism and ophthalmopathy. The source material, RNA transcripts, was used to amplify TCR beta CDR3 regions. A set of HTBI primers served as the primers for a first-round RT-PCR of the TCR CDR3. TCRdb reprocessed the multiplex PCR reads via MiXCR and lists one record per CDR3 protein. The sample contains under 400,000 distinct CDR3 sequences, 15% to 18% of which appear only once. The V end lost 1 base, the J end lost 5 bases, and 12 bases lay between the germline ends. Germline V lookup: CDR1 SGHDT, CDR2 YYEEEE. The CDR3 is 14 amino acids.

V usage is TRBV5-6 and J usage is TRBJ2-5; D ambiguous. The origin of this receptor is a woman aged 18-30 years with Graves' hyperthyroidism that later progressed to Graves' ophthalmopathy. Sequencing was carried out using blood. The CDR3 here is CASSLNVMGETQYF. Here the CDR3 DNA reads TGTGCCAGCAGCTTGAACGTGATGGGGGAGACCCAGTACTTC.